The 14 T cell receptor beta chains listed next were all sequenced from one sample in a study of blood T cells in healthy people across ages. A second about 7 to 12 cycle PCR used barcoded and J-beta primers. TCRdb recomputed calls from the 5' RACE reads with MiXCR, one row per CDR3 protein. The sample holds about 1.4 million distinct CDR3 sequences, around 59% seen once. Sequencing input: blood. The receptor set was obtained from a man younger than 35 in good health.

The chain has TRBV6-2 or TRBV6-3 and TRBJ2-3; maybe TRBD2 (6 bases). The CDR3 is made up of 16 amino acids. V was trimmed by 4 bases and J by 1 base, leaving 15 bases between them. Germline CDR1 reads MNHEY; CDR2 reads SVGEGT. CDR3 sequence (DNA): TGTGCCAGCAGTTCCCCCAGGGAGGAGGGCACAGATACGCAGTATTTT. Translated: CASSSPREEGTDTQYF.

V and J are TRBV12-3 or TRBV12-4 and TRBJ2-3; D unclear. The V end lost 6 bases, the J end lost 5 bases, and 9 bases lay between the germline ends. This CDR3 has 12 amino acids. The CDR3 loop is CASRGFKDTQYF. CDR3 bases: TGTGCCAGCAGGGGATTCAAAGATACGCAGTATTTT.

The rearrangement joins TRBV4-3 to TRBJ2-1; no clear D gene. The CDR3 runs 16 residues. With 2 bases removed from V and 0 bases from J, the gap between germline ends came to 11 bases. Germline-derived CDR1 and CDR2 are LGHNA and YSLEER. In DNA, the CDR3 is TGCGCCAGCAGCCAACTCGTCCTGAGCTCCTACAATGAGCAGTTCTTC. Translation gives CASSQLVLSSYNEQFF.

V gene TRBV5-1 combines with J gene TRBJ2-1; possible D gene TRBD1, 5 bases. The ends were cut back, 5 bases at V and 7 bases at J, with 16 bases in the middle. CDR1 is SGHRS, CDR2 YFSETQ, per germline. This CDR3 contains 14 residues. The CDR3 bases are TGCGCCAGCAGTTCCCAGGGTATGGAAAATGAGCAGTTCTTC. As protein: CASSSQGMENEQFF.

The V and J genes are TRBV14 and TRBJ2-1; 11 nucleotides match TRBD2. V was pared by 4 bases and J by 7 bases, with 9 bases of the junction left unmatched. From germline, CDR1 is SGHDN and CDR2 FVKESK. This CDR3 is 16 amino acids long. The CDR3 sequence: CASSRHSGGVLNEQFF. The CDR3 DNA sequence: TGTGCCAGCAGCCGTCATAGCGGGGGGGTACTAAATGAGCAGTTCTTC.

V gene TRBV20-1 combines with J gene TRBJ2-1, with D tentatively TRBD1 (6 bases). The CDR3 has 17 amino acids. V lost 6 bases, J lost 4 bases, and 25 bases lay in between. Germline V lookup: CDR1 DFQATT, CDR2 SNEGSKA (reference sequence). Written as DNA, the CDR3 is TGCAGTGCGAGACAGGTTCCCCGGGCTGGTTCTTACAATGAGCAGTTCTTC. Translating gives CSARQVPRAGSYNEQFF.

The sample holds one count of this clonotype. The J gene is TRBJ2-1, the V gene TRBV9; 8 nucleotides line up with TRBD2. Per the germline V gene, CDR1 is SGDLS and CDR2 is YYNGEE. Trimming removed 7 bases from V and 6 bases from J; junction bases left unmatched: 9. The CDR3 runs to 14 residues. The CDR3 sequence: CASGPEAGVNEQFF. The CDR3 DNA reads TGTGCCAGCGGCCCGGAAGCGGGAGTCAATGAGCAGTTCTTC.

The genes are TRBV7-2 and TRBJ1-2; D not certain. Germline V lookup: CDR1 SGHTA, CDR2 FQGNSA. There are 14 residues in the CDR3. The V gene lost 0 bases and the J gene lost 5 bases, with 10 bases spanning the gap. The CDR3 reads CASSLARGAYGYTF. CDR3 sequence (DNA): TGTGCCAGCAGCTTAGCGCGGGGTGCTTATGGCTACACCTTC.

This clonotype was detected only a few times. This rearrangement joins TRBV11-2 to TRBJ2-1, with TRBD2 matching 10 bases. This CDR3 is built from 14 residues. The V segment lost 2 bases and the J segment 9 bases; nucleotides outside the gene matches: 4. CDR1 and CDR2 (germline): SGHAT, FQNNGV. The CDR3 region is CASSLLAGVGEQFF. CDR3 coding DNA: TGTGCCAGCAGCTTACTAGCGGGAGTGGGTGAGCAGTTCTTC.

The rearrangement joins TRBV7-2 to TRBJ2-3; tentatively, D is TRBD1 or TRBD2 (5 bases each). Germline loops: CDR1 SGHTA, CDR2 FQGNSA. Trimming took 0 bases from V and 6 from J, leaving 19 bases between them. This CDR3 contains 17 residues. The CDR3: CASSLASSGTVADTQYF. The CDR3 DNA reads TGTGCCAGCAGCTTAGCGTCCTCAGGGACGGTGGCCGATACGCAGTATTTT.

This chain's CDR3 is CSARGDRSNQPQHF. CDR3 sequence (DNA): TGCAGTGCTAGAGGGGACAGGAGCAATCAGCCCCAGCATTTT. J is TRBJ1-5 and V is TRBV20-1, with 8 bases aligning to TRBD1. The V and J ends lost 1 base and 1 base, in that order; junction bases with no gene match: 0. From germline, CDR1 is DFQATT and CDR2 SNEGSKA (reference sequence). There are 14 residues in the CDR3.

The chain uses TRBV10-3 and TRBJ2-1, with D perhaps TRBD2 (6 bases). V lost 0 bases and J 0 bases, leaving 12 bases between the germline ends. The CDR3 sequence is 17 residues long. Germline CDR1 and CDR2: ENHRY and SYGVKD. CDR3 DNA: TGTGCCATCAGTGAGTCGATCGGAGGGAGCTCCTACAATGAGCAGTTCTTC. It translates to CAISESIGGSSYNEQFF.

This clonotype was seen only once. CDR3 in amino acids: CASSQDGVRGLNEKLFF. CDR3 DNA sequence: TGCGCCAGCAGCCAAGATGGGGTCAGGGGCCTTAATGAAAAACTGTTTTTT. The gene calls are TRBV4-3 and TRBJ1-4, with D possibly matching TRBD1 (6 bases). The CDR3 runs 17 residues. Trimming shortened V by 0 bases and J by 4 bases, and 15 bases separated the two germline ends. Germline V gene sequence: CDR1 LGHNA, CDR2 YSLEER.

This chain joins TRBV5-4 and TRBJ1-1; D is unresolved. V was shortened by 2 bases and J by 0 bases, with 14 bases between the two germline ends. The CDR3 runs 16 residues. Germline assignment: CDR1 SGHNT and CDR2 YYREEE (reference sequence). CDR3: CASSLTFGQVNTEAFF. CDR3 DNA: TGTGCCAGCAGCTTAACCTTTGGGCAGGTGAACACTGAAGCTTTCTTT.